The 32 T cell receptor beta chains below were found in one sample sequenced in a study of cytomegalovirus exposure and HLA in healthy donors. PCR was performed using 60 Vbeta and 13 Jbeta primers. The table came from immunoSEQ multiplex PCR; TCRdb's copy has only in-frame clones and leaves some out. The table records approximately 140,000 clones, around 80% of them present only once. Sequences were obtained from PBMCs. Receptors were obtained from a man between 40 and 49 years old in good health and CMV-seropositive.

The gene calls are TRBV14 and TRBJ2-2, with D perhaps TRBD1 (6 bases). This CDR3 has 14 residues. Germline CDR1 reads SGHDN; CDR2 reads FVKESK. Trimming pared 3 bases from V and 6 bases from J, leaving 11 bases between. CDR3 bases: TGTGCCAGCAGCCAGGGGGCGCGGTCCGGGGAGCTGTTTTTT. Translation gives CASSQGARSGELFF.

The rearrangement links TRBV11-2 to TRBJ2-7; 7 bases line up with TRBD1. The CDR3 is 15 residues long. The germline V gene encodes CDR1 SGHAT and CDR2 FQNNGV. Unmatched junction bases numbered 16, after V lost 5 bases and J lost 9 bases. The CDR3 sequence: CASSTSTGPFAGQYF. DNA of the CDR3: TGTGCCAGCAGCACCTCGACAGGGCCCTTCGCCGGGCAGTACTTC.

The chain is built from TRBV6-5 and TRBJ2-1, with 12 bases matching TRBD1. The V segment lost 6 bases and the J segment 8 bases; nucleotides outside the gene matches: 8. Germline V gene sequence: CDR1 MNHEY, CDR2 SVGAGI. The CDR3 spans 15 residues. This CDR3 reads CASSLRRDRGHEQFF. In nucleotides, the CDR3 is TGTGCCAGCAGCCTACGTCGGGACAGGGGGCATGAGCAGTTCTTC.

The rearrangement links TRBV5-4 to TRBJ1-1; maybe TRBD1 (6 bases). The length of the CDR3 is 15 residues. Germline V gene data show CDR1 as SGHNT and CDR2 as YYREEE (reference sequence). Between the trimmed V and J ends, which lost 3 bases and 5 bases, there was a span of 17 bases. The CDR3 region is CASSSPGGAGTEAFF. As DNA, the CDR3 is TGTGCCAGCAGCTCCCCTGGGGGGGCCGGGACTGAAGCTTTCTTT.

V and J are TRBV4-1 and TRBJ2-7, with D unresolved. This CDR3 has 12 residues. CDR1 and CDR2 from the germline V gene are MGHRA and YSYEKL. V lost 5 bases to trimming and J lost 1 base, with 6 bases between them. CDR3 sequence (DNA): TGCGCCAGCAGCAATCCTTCCTACGAGCAGTACTTC. It translates to CASSNPSYEQYF.

This clone was recorded a few times. The V call is TRBV9, the J call TRBJ1-1; maybe TRBD1 (6 bases). V lost 4 bases to trimming and J lost 1 base, with 17 bases between them. This CDR3 region has 16 residues. Germline lookup yields CDR1 SGDLS and CDR2 YYNGEE. In DNA form, the CDR3 reads TGTGCCAGCAGCCCTCAAACAGGGATCGAGAACACTGAAGCTTTCTTT. This codes for CASSPQTGIENTEAFF. The entire variable domain, with the rest obtained from reference TRBV9 and TRBJ1-1, is as follows: DSGVTQTPKHLITATGQRVTLRCSPRSGDLSVYWYQQSLDQGLQFLIQYYNGEERAKGNILERFSAQQFPDLHSELNLSSLELGDSALYFCASSPQTGIENTEAFFGQGTRLTVV.

This clone has only one observation. CDR3 region: CASSLGQGVETQYF. As DNA, the CDR3 is TGCGCCAGCAGCTTGGGACAGGGGGTTGAGACCCAGTACTTC. The rearrangement joins TRBV5-1 to TRBJ2-5; 9 bases line up with TRBD1. This CDR3 region has 14 residues. Germline assignment: CDR1 SGHRS and CDR2 YFSETQ. The junction had 2 bases not matched to a gene; V was cut back by 0 bases and J by 5 bases. The full variable domain, in which reference TRBV5-1 and TRBJ2-5 provide the parts outside the CDR3, is KAGVTQTPRYLIKTRGQQVTLSCSPISGHRSVSWYQQTPGQGLQFLFEYFSETQRNKGNFPGRFSGRQFSNSRSEMNVSTLELGDSALYLCASSLGQGVETQYFGPGTRLLVL.

This clone has more than one count but fewer than ten. The rearrangement links TRBV19 to TRBJ2-4; possibly TRBD2 for D (6 bases). This CDR3 has 13 residues. Germline values: CDR1 LNHDA, CDR2 SQIVND (reference sequence). V was clipped by 3 bases and J by 5 bases, with 8 bases between them. This CDR3 is CASSMSGENIQYF. The CDR3 DNA reads TGTGCCAGTAGTATGTCGGGGGAAAACATTCAGTACTTC.

The J gene is TRBJ2-7, the V gene TRBV6-5; TRBD1 agrees at 9 bases. The germline gives CDR1 MNHEY, CDR2 SVGAGI. The CDR3 spans 14 residues. V shed 4 bases and J 2 bases; nucleotides not matched to a gene: 3. The CDR3 sequence: CASSSRTGAYEQYF. DNA of the CDR3: TGTGCCAGCAGTTCTAGGACAGGGGCCTACGAGCAGTACTTC.

The rearrangement links TRBV19 to TRBJ2-1; no definite D call. Germline V CDR1 and CDR2: LNHDA, SQIVND (reference sequence). Trimming stripped 3 bases from V and 0 bases from J, with 12 bases between. The CDR3 extends over 16 amino acids. This CDR3 reads CASSIIRDLSYNEQFF. The CDR3 DNA sequence: TGTGCCAGTAGTATTATAAGAGATCTCTCCTACAATGAGCAGTTCTTC.

The genes are TRBV14 and TRBJ2-5; 7 nucleotides line up with TRBD1. The end of the DNA is better explained by TRBJ2-7, so the J call may be wrong. Per germline, CDR1 SGHDN and CDR2 FVKESK. This CDR3 is built from 13 residues. Written as DNA, the CDR3 is TGTGCCAGCGGCCGGGACAGAGCCTACGAGCAGTACTTC. Translated: CASGRDRAYEQYF.

The gene calls are TRBV27 and TRBJ1-2; TRBD1 matches at 7 bases. CDR3 length: 15 amino acids. V was pared by 5 bases and J by 1 base, with 7 bases of the junction left unmatched. Germline V lookup: CDR1 MNHEY, CDR2 SMNVEV (reference sequence). CDR3 nucleotide sequence: TGTGCCAGCAGTGCCCAACAGGGGTATAACTATGGCTACACCTTC. It specifies CASSAQQGYNYGYTF.

The V and J genes are TRBV19 and TRBJ1-1; 8 positions match TRBD1. This CDR3 region has 14 residues. Germline loops: CDR1 LNHDA, CDR2 SQIVND (reference sequence). With V trimmed by 6 bases and J by 7 bases, 10 bases remained unmatched. The CDR3 region has the DNA TGTGCCAGTAGAGTGTGGTCGGGACAGGATGAAGCTTTCTTT. Translating gives CASRVWSGQDEAFF. Complete variable domain (other parts from reference TRBV19 and TRBJ1-1): DGGITQSPKYLFRKEGQNVTLSCEQNLNHDAMYWYRQDPGQGLRLIYYSQIVNDFQKGDIAEGYSVSREKKESFPLTVTSAQKNPTAFYLCASRVWSGQDEAFFGQGTRLTVV.

The CDR3 DNA is TGTGCCAGCAGCACCCGTGGGGAGAGTAATGAAAAACTGTTTTTT. It yields the protein CASSTRGESNEKLFF. The chain couples TRBV7-9 to TRBJ1-4, with D unresolved. V lost 5 bases and J 4 bases, leaving 14 bases between the germline ends. The CDR3 has 15 amino acids. CDR1 and CDR2 (germline): SEHNR, FQNEAQ (reference sequence).

DNA of the CDR3: TGCGCCAGCAGCTCGGGGGGGAACGAGCAGTACTTC. Translation gives CASSSGGNEQYF. The chain is built from TRBV5-1 and TRBJ2-7; TRBD2 agrees at 8 bases. Germline loops: CDR1 SGHRS, CDR2 YFSETQ. The junction had 1 base not matched to a gene; V was cut back by 3 bases and J by 5 bases. This CDR3 has 12 amino acids.

Of note for this clone: An end of the junction does not agree with germline; a read error may underlie this. The sample has other DNA sequences that encode this CDR3 too. The chain joins TRBV19 to TRBJ1-2; no definite D call. Germline V lookup: CDR1 LNHDA, CDR2 SQIVND (reference sequence). The CDR3 spans 13 residues. In nucleotides, the CDR3 is TGTGCCAGTAGCGACCTGGTAAGAGGCGGCTACACCTTT. Protein product: CASSDLVRGGYTF.

The chain recombines TRBV6-5 with TRBJ2-7; 10 nucleotides line up with TRBD1. The junction had 3 bases not matched to a gene; V was cut back by 2 bases and J by 2 bases. The CDR3 consists of 15 residues. Germline lookup yields CDR1 MNHEY and CDR2 SVGAGI. The CDR3 nucleotides read TGTGCCAGCAGTTACGGGGACAGGGGCCCCTACGAGCAGTACTTC. Protein product: CASSYGDRGPYEQYF.

The chain is built from TRBV28 and TRBJ1-2; a possible D gene is TRBD1 (6 bases). Germline V gives CDR1 MDHEN, CDR2 SYDVKM. The length of the CDR3 is 14 residues. V was pared by 4 bases and J by 3 bases, with 12 bases between. CDR3 in DNA: TGTGCCAGCAGTTGGGGGCAGGCGGACTATGGCTACACCTTC. Translation: CASSWGQADYGYTF.

The CDR3 coding sequence is TGTGCCAGCAGGGACAGGGACTTTCGCGGCAATCAGCCCCAGCATTTT. Residues: CASRDRDFRGNQPQHF. J is TRBJ1-5 and V is TRBV28; 8 positions match TRBD1. The CDR3 is made up of 16 amino acids. After removal of 6 bases from V and 2 bases from J, the junction contained 9 bases not matched to a gene. CDR1 is MDHEN, CDR2 SYDVKM, per germline. Full variable domain (rest looked up from reference TRBV28 and TRBJ1-5): DVKVTQSSRYLVKRTGEKVFLECVQDMDHENMFWYRQDPGLGLRLIYFSYDVKMKEKGDIPEGYSVSREKKERFSLILESASTNQTSMYLCASRDRDFRGNQPQHFGDGTRLSIL.

This clone was picked up one time. The CDR3 nucleotides read TGTGCCACCAGCAGAGTCCGCGGGGGGTCCTACGAGCAGTACTTC. Encoded protein: CATSRVRGGSYEQYF. This chain joins TRBV15 and TRBJ2-7; 8 nucleotides align to TRBD2. Germline lookup yields CDR1 LNHNV and CDR2 YYDKDF (reference sequence). The J segment lost 1 base and the V segment lost 1 base, leaving 3 bases of the junction unmatched. The CDR3 contains 15 residues.

The chain has TRBV19 and TRBJ2-2; D is uncertain. This CDR3 has 13 amino acids. The germline gives CDR1 LNHDA, CDR2 SQIVND (reference sequence). V lost 7 bases and J lost 9, with 15 bases in between. This CDR3 is CASTPSPFRELFF. Written as DNA, the CDR3 is TGTGCCAGTACCCCTAGTCCGTTCCGGGAGCTGTTTTTT.

J is TRBJ1-2 and V is TRBV6-6, with D perhaps TRBD1 (6 bases). CDR1 is MNHNY and CDR2 is SVGAGI in the germline V gene (reference sequence). Trimming took off 4 bases at V and 4 bases at J, with 16 bases between the two ends. CDR3 size: 15 residues. This chain's CDR3 is CASSSPGQPTYGYTF. DNA for the CDR3: TGTGCCAGCAGTTCCCCGGGACAACCTACCTATGGCTACACCTTC.

The chain employs TRBV27 and TRBJ2-5; 7 bases line up with TRBD1. The length of the CDR3 is 14 residues. Germline CDR1 MNHEY, CDR2 SMNVEV (reference sequence). With 5 bases clipped from V and 5 bases from J, the junction kept 8 bases outside the gene matches. This CDR3 is CASSTGVNRETQYF. In DNA form, the CDR3 reads TGTGCCAGCAGTACAGGGGTAAACCGGGAGACCCAGTACTTC.

Comment on this clone: Mismatch with germline at one junction end may stem from a read error. Other DNA sequences in this specimen translate into the identical CDR3. The J gene is TRBJ1-6, the V gene TRBV6-1; TRBD1 is a possible D gene (6 bases). The germline gives CDR1 MNHNS, CDR2 SASEGT. The CDR3 length is 15 residues. The CDR3 is CASTRQATGNSPLHF. The CDR3, as DNA: TGTGCCAGCACCAGACAGGCGACGGGGAATTCCCCCCTCCACTTT.

The V gene is TRBV7-2, the J gene TRBJ2-7, with 11 bases matching TRBD2. This CDR3 spans 19 amino acids. Germline V gene lookup returns CDR1 SGHTA and CDR2 FQGNSA. The V and J ends lost 4 bases and 6 bases, in that order; junction bases with no gene match: 20. CDR3 protein: CASSSRAGTSGGWVAEQYF. The DNA of the CDR3 is TGTGCCAGCAGCTCCCGAGCCGGGACTAGCGGTGGATGGGTCGCCGAGCAGTACTTC.

V usage is TRBV4-3 and J usage is TRBJ2-2, with D maybe TRBD1 (6 bases). The CDR3 is 17 residues long. Germline-derived CDR1 and CDR2 are LGHNA and YSLEER. V was shortened by 3 bases and J by 0 bases, with 14 bases between the two germline ends. Here the CDR3 DNA reads TGCGCCAGCAGCCATTATACAGGGTCGGCGAACACCGGGGAGCTGTTTTTT. This codes for CASSHYTGSANTGELFF.

The CDR3 spells CAWSRDSSYEQYF. The CDR3 region has the DNA TGTGCCTGGAGTAGGGACTCCTCCTACGAGCAGTACTTC. The chain uses TRBV30 and TRBJ2-5, with D perhaps TRBD2 (6 bases). Near its end, the DNA agrees better with TRBJ2-7, so the J call may be wrong. The CDR3 runs 13 residues. Per germline, CDR1 GTSNPN and CDR2 SVGIG (reference sequence).

The chain recombines TRBV5-1 with TRBJ2-2, with 7 bases that match TRBD1. V dropped 6 bases and J dropped 4; count of bases not matched to a gene: 9. CDR3 length equals 15 residues. Germline V CDR1 and CDR2: SGHRS, YFSETQ. CDR3 bases: TGCGCCAGCATTACAGGGGATACCACCACCGGGGAGCTGTTTTTT. It encodes CASITGDTTTGELFF. Using reference TRBV5-1 and TRBJ2-2 for the parts outside the CDR3, the full variable domain is KAGVTQTPRYLIKTRGQQVTLSCSPISGHRSVSWYQQTPGQGLQFLFEYFSETQRNKGNFPGRFSGRQFSNSRSEMNVSTLELGDSALYLCASITGDTTTGELFFGEGSRLTVL.

CDR3 DNA sequence: TGTGCCAGCAGCCCTGGACTAGCGGGGATCAATGAGCAGTTCTTC. Residues: CASSPGLAGINEQFF. The chain couples TRBV6-6 to TRBJ2-1; 12 nucleotides line up with TRBD2. CDR1 and CDR2 (germline): MNHNY, SVGAGI (reference sequence). The CDR3 totals 15 residues. The V and J ends lost 6 bases and 6 bases, in that order; junction bases with no gene match: 6.

The rearrangement links TRBV12-5 to TRBJ2-7, with a possible D match to TRBD1 (6 bases). The CDR3 loop spans 13 amino acids. CDR1 is LGHNT, CDR2 FRNRAP, per germline. Trimming cost V 0 bases and J 6 bases, with 9 bases left between them. CDR3 amino acids: CASGLVLGGEQYF. CDR3 bases: TGTGCTAGTGGTTTGGTACTAGGGGGCGAGCAGTACTTC.

This clone has more than one count but fewer than ten. The chain joins TRBV6-1 to TRBJ1-2; TRBD1 matches 7 bases. The V gene end was trimmed by 7 bases and the J gene end by 2 bases; junction bases not matched to a gene: 4. CDR3 length equals 13 residues. Germline CDR1 reads MNHNS; CDR2 reads SASEGT. This CDR3 is CASTLTGNYGYTF. The CDR3 bases are TGTGCCAGCACCTTGACAGGGAACTATGGCTACACCTTC.

The V call is TRBV5-4, the J call TRBJ2-7; no firm D call. The CDR3 spans 13 residues. V lost 4 bases to trimming and J lost 7 bases, with 15 bases between them. Germline CDR1 is SGHNT and CDR2 is YYREEE (reference sequence). The CDR3, as DNA: TGTGCCAGCAGCCTTACTTTATTACGGGAGCAGTACTTC. The encoded protein is CASSLTLLREQYF. Full variable domain (rest looked up from reference TRBV5-4 and TRBJ2-7): ETGVTQSPTHLIKTRGQQVTLRCSSQSGHNTVSWYQQALGQGPQFIFQYYREEENGRGNFPPRFSGLQFPNYSSELNVNALELDDSALYLCASSLTLLREQYFGPGTRLTVT.